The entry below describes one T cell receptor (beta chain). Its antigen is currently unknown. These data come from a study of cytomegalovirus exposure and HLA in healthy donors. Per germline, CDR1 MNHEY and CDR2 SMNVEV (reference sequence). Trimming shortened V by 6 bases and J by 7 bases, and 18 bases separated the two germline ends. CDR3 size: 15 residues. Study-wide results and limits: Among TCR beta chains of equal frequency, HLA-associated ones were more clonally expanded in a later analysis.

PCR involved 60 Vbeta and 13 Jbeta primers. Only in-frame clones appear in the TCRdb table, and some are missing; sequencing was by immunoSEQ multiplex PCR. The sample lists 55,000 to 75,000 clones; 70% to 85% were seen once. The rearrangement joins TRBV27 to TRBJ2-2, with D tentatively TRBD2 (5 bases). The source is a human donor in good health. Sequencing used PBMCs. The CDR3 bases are TGTGCCAGCAGCCTTCGAGGGTTAGTAGACGGGGAGCTGTTTTTT. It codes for CASSLRGLVDGELFF.